These T cell receptor beta chains were read from a single sample in a study of identical twins. TCRdb reprocessed the 5' RACE reads via MiXCR and lists one record per CDR3 protein. The sample yields hundreds of thousands of distinct CDR3 sequences, roughly 26% seen once. These data were also reused for a study on T cells expressing NK-cell markers.

Sequenced material: CD4+ T cells sorted from blood. All receptors come from a woman between 18 and 30 years old in good health. Each CDR3 is given with its conserved first and last residue. Each record gives: V gene, clone size, D gene, J gene, CDR3 DNA, CDR3 protein. D genes are given only for firm matches. Some rows mark clone size as missing; the rest say once, few, many or name a class of expanded clone.

TRBV5-6	few	NA	TRBJ1-1	TGTGCCAGCAGGCCTGGGACACTGAACACTGAAGCTTTCTTT	CASRPGTLNTEAFF
TRBV14	NA	NA	TRBJ2-1	TGTGCCAGCAGCTCCTACAGCACAGCTTTCAATGAGCAGTTCTTC	CASSSYSTAFNEQFF
TRBV24-1	few	NA	TRBJ2-3	TGTGCCACCAGTGATTCAAAGGGTTCCGGAGATACGCAGTATTTT	CATSDSKGSGDTQYF
TRBV12-3/TRBV12-4	few	TRBD1	TRBJ1-5	TGTGCCAGCAGTGGCTGGACAGGGAACAATCAGCCCCAGCATTTT	CASSGWTGNNQPQHF
TRBV5-1	NA	TRBD2	TRBJ2-5	TGCGCCAGCAGCGCGGCTAGCGGGAGTGGGGAAGAGACCCAGTACTTC	CASSAASGSGEETQYF
TRBV7-8	NA	TRBD1	TRBJ2-7	TGTGCCAGCAGCCGTGGACAGGGGATCTACGAGCAGTACTTC	CASSRGQGIYEQYF
TRBV24-1	NA	NA	TRBJ2-1	TGTGCCACCAGTGGAGGGTCCTACAATGAGCAGTTCTTC	CATSGGSYNEQFF
TRBV14	NA	NA	TRBJ1-5	TGTGCCAGCAGCCAAGATAGGGACGGATATAGCAATCAGCCCCAGCATTTT	CASSQDRDGYSNQPQHF
TRBV5-1	few	NA	TRBJ2-3	TGCGCCAGCAGCACCCCTACCACAGATACGCAGTATTTT	CASSTPTTDTQYF
TRBV28	few	NA	TRBJ2-7	TGTGCCAGCGGTAACAGAGCCCACGAGCAGTACTTC	CASGNRAHEQYF
TRBV25-1	NA	NA	TRBJ1-1	TGTGCCAGCAGTGAAGCCGGACGGAACACTGAAGCTTTCTTT	CASSEAGRNTEAFF
TRBV3-1	few	NA	TRBJ1-1	TGTGCCAGCAGGTCGTCAGGGAAAGATGCTTTCTTT	CASRSSGKDAFF
TRBV20-1	NA	NA	TRBJ2-1	TGCAGTGCTAGAGGGAAAGTTAGCCGGGGAAGCAATGAGCAGTTCTTC	CSARGKVSRGSNEQFF
TRBV11-2	few	TRBD2	TRBJ2-5	TGTGCCAGCAGCACCACACGACTAGCCCTGGGGACCCAGTACTTC	CASSTTRLALGTQYF
TRBV20-1	NA	NA	TRBJ2-7	TGCAGTGCCAGATCAACGCAGGCCTCCTACGAGCAGTACTTC	CSARSTQASYEQYF
TRBV6-2/TRBV6-3	NA	NA	TRBJ2-1	TGTGCCAGCAGTGAGGTGGTCCTTCTACGGAATGAGCAGTTCTTC	CASSEVVLLRNEQFF